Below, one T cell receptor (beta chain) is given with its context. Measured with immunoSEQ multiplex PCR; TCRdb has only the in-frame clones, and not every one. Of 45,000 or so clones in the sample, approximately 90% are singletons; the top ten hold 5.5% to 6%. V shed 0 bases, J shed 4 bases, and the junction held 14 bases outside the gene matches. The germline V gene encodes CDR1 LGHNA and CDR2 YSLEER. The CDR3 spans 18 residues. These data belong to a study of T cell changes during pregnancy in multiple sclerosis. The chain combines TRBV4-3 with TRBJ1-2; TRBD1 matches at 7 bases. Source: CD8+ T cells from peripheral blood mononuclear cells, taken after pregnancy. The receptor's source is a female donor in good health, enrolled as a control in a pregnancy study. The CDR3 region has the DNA TGCGCCAGCAGCCAAGATCCCGGGCGCACAGGGGATGTCTATGGCTACACCTTC. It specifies CASSQDPGRTGDVYGYTF.